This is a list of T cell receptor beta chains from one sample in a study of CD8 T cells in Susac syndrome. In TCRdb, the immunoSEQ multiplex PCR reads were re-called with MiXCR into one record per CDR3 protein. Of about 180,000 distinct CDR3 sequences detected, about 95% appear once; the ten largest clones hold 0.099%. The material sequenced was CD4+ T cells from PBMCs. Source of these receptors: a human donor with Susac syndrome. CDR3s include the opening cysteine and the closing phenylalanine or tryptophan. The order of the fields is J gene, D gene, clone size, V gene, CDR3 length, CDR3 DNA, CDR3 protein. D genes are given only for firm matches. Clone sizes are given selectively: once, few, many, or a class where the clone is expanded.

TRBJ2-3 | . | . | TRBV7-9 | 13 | TGTGCCAGCTGTCGGGGGACGGCAGATACGCAGTATTTT | CASCRGTADTQYF
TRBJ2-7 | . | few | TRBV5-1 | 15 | TGCGCCAGCAGCTTGGAGTGGAACAGGAGGCACGAGCAGTACTTC | CASSLEWNRRHEQYF
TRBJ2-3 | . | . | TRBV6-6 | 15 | TGTGCCAGCAGTTACGAACCAGGGAGCACAGATACGCAGTATTTT | CASSYEPGSTDTQYF
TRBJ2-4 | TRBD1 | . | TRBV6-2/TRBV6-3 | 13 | TGTGCCAGCACCCAGGGGGCGCGTGGTAGTCAGTACTTC | CASTQGARGSQYF
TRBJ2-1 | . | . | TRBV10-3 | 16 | TGTGCCATCAGAGAAGTAGGGCGGGACCGCTTCAATGAGCAGTTCTTC | CAIREVGRDRFNEQFF
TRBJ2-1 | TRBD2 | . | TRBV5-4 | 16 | TGTGCCAGCAGCTTGGGGGCTAGTAGCGGGAGGGAGAAGCTGTTCTTC | CASSLGASSGREKLFF
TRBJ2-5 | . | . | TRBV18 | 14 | TGTGCCAGCTCACCACCGGAGTCCCGAGAGACCCAGTACTTC | CASSPPESRETQYF
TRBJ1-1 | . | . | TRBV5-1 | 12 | TGCGCCAGCAGCCCCGGGAACGCTGAAGCTTTCTTT | CASSPGNAEAFF
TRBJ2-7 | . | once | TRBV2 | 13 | TGTGCCAGCAGGGTTTTCGAGACCTACGAGCAGTACTTC | CASRVFETYEQYF
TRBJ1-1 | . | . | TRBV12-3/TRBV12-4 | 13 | TGTGCCAGCAGTTTAGCCGTCAGGGCGGCCGCTTTCTTT | CASSLAVRAAAFF
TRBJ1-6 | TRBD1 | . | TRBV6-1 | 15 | TGTGCCAGCACAAGGACAGGGGCTAATAATTCACCCCTCCACTTT | CASTRTGANNSPLHF
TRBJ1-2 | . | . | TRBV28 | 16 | TGTGCCAGCAGGAGCCCAGGGACGGCTCTGACCGGTGGCTACACCTTC | CASRSPGTALTGGYTF
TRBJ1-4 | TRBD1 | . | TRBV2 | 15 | TGTGCCAGCAGTGCCAGGACAGGGGGAGGAGAAAAACTGTTTTTT | CASSARTGGGEKLFF
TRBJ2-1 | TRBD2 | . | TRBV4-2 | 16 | TGTGCCAGCAGCCAAGATCGGGGGACTAGCGACAATGAGCAGTTCTTC | CASSQDRGTSDNEQFF
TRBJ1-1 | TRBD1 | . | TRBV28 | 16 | TGTGCCAGCAGTTTTCTCGGACAGGGGGCATTCACTGAAGCTTTCTTT | CASSFLGQGAFTEAFF
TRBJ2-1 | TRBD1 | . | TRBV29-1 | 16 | TGCAGCGTTGAAGTCGCAACAGGGGGCATATACAATGAGCAGCTCTTC | CSVEVATGGIYNEQLF
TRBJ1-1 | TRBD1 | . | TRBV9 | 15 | TGTGCCAGCAGCGTAGGAGGAGGGGGCAATACTGAAGCTTTCTTT | CASSVGGGGNTEAFF
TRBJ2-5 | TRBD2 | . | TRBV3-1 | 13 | TGTGCCAGCTACAAGCGGGGCGGGGAGACCCAGTACTTC | CASYKRGGETQYF
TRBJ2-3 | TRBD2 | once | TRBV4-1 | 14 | TGCGCCAGCAGCCAAGCTAGCGGGGGAAATACGCAGTATTTT | CASSQASGGNTQYF
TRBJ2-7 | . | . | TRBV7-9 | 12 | TGTGCCAGCAGCTTAATTACGGACGAGCAGTACTTC | CASSLITDEQYF
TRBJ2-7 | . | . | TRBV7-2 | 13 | TGTGCCAGCAGCCCAGGGGCGGAAGCCGAGCAGTACTTC | CASSPGAEAEQYF
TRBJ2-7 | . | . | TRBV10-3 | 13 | TGTGCCATCAGTGTCGTAGAGTCCTACGAGCAGTACTTC | CAISVVESYEQYF
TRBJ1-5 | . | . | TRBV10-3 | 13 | TGTGCCATCCGCCCTGCATTGGGCCAGCCCCAGCATTTT | CAIRPALGQPQHF
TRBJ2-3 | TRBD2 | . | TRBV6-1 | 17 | TGTGCCAGCCTGGGGGTAGCGGGTGACTATGGCACAGATACGCAGTATTTT | CASLGVAGDYGTDTQYF
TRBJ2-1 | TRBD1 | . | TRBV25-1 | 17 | TGTGCCAGCAGTGAATCGGGCAGGGGGCGTTGGTACAATGAGCAGTTCTTC | CASSESGRGRWYNEQFF
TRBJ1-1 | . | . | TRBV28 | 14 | TGTGCCAGCCTTGAATCGGTGACGAACACTGAAGCTTTCTTT | CASLESVTNTEAFF
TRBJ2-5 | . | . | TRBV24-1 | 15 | TGTGCCACCAGTGATCCCACAGGGTCTGGGGAGACCCAGTACTTC | CATSDPTGSGETQYF
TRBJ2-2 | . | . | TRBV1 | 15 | TGCACCAGCAGCCATCCGGGGATAAACACCGGGGAGCTGTTTTTT | CTSSHPGINTGELFF
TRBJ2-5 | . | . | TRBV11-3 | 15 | TGTGCCAGCAGCATAGACGGGAGTTTAGGGGAGACCCAGTACTTC | CASSIDGSLGETQYF
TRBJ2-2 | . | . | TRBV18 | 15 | TGTGCCAGCTCACGTGACTATGTGAACACCGGGGAGCTGTTTTTT | CASSRDYVNTGELFF
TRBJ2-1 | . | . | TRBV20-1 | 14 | TGCAGTGCTAGAGTTTTAGTGAGGTACAATGAGCAGTTCTTC | CSARVLVRYNEQFF
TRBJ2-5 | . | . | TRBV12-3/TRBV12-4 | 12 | TGTGCCAGCAGTTTGGACCAAGAGACCCAGTACTTC | CASSLDQETQYF
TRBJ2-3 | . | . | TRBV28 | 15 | TGTGCCAGCAGACCCACGGGGGCGGGCGCAGATACGCAGTATTTT | CASRPTGAGADTQYF
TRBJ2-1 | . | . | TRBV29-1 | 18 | TGCAGCGTTCGCGGGACGGGTGCCGGGACTGGAACCTACAATGAGCAGTTCTTC | CSVRGTGAGTGTYNEQFF
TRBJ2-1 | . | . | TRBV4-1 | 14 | TGCGCCAGCAGCCAAGATCCAATGTACAATGAGCAGTTCTTC | CASSQDPMYNEQFF
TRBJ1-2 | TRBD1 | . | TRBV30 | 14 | TGTGCCTGGAGTGGGACAGGGGGCGCGGGTGGCTACACCTTC | CAWSGTGGAGGYTF
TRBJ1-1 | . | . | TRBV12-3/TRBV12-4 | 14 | TGTGCCAGCAGTTTCCGGGGAGTGAACACTGAAGCTTTCTTT | CASSFRGVNTEAFF
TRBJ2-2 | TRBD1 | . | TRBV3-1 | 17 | TGTGCCAGCAGCCAACCTCGGACAGGAACGAACACCGGGGAGCTGTTTTTT | CASSQPRTGTNTGELFF
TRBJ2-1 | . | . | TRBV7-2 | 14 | TGTGCCAGCAGCTTATTCCCAGGGTTAGATGAGCAGTTCTTC | CASSLFPGLDEQFF
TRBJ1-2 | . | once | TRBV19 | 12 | TGTGCCAGTGTGGGGATGAACTATGGCTACACCTTC | CASVGMNYGYTF
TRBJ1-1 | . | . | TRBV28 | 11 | TGTGCCAGCAGTTATTCCACTGAAGCTTTCTTT | CASSYSTEAFF
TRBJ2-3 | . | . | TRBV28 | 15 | TGTGCCAGCACCGAGGACAGATTTAGCACAGATACGCAGTATTTT | CASTEDRFSTDTQYF
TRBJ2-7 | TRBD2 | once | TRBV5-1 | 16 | TGCGCCAGCAGCCCCAGGACTAGCGGAATCTCCTACGAGCAGTACTTC | CASSPRTSGISYEQYF
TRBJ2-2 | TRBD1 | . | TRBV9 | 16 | TGTGCCAGCAGCGCACAGGGGTGGCCGAACACCGGGGAGCTGTTTTTT | CASSAQGWPNTGELFF
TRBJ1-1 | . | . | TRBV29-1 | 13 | TGCAGCGGGGGAGGCCGGATGAACACTGAAGCTTTCTTT | CSGGGRMNTEAFF
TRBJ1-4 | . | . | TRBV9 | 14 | TGTGCCAGCAGCGCCCACGGGGGAGGTGAAAAACTGTTTTTT | CASSAHGGGEKLFF
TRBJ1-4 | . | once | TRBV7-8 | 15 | TGTGCCAGCAGCTTATACGTGGGGGAGAATGAAAAACTGTTTTTT | CASSLYVGENEKLFF
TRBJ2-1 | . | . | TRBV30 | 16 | TGTGCCTGGAGTGTAGGCGGGACTGGCTCCTACAATGAGCAGTTCTTC | CAWSVGGTGSYNEQFF